This T cell receptor beta chain derives from a study of cytomegalovirus exposure and HLA in healthy donors. General study findings and limits: A missense DCLRE1C variant was associated with V- and J-gene trimming of TCR beta chains in a later analysis, and an independent cohort replicated the association. The analysis excluded some indistinguishable V segments, including TRBV6-2 and TRBV6-3.

Researchers ran the PCR with 60 Vbeta and 13 Jbeta primers. Generated by immunoSEQ multiplex PCR, the TCRdb table keeps only in-frame clones and is missing some. The sample has around 140,000 clones, about two thirds seen once. Germline values: CDR1 SGHRS, CDR2 YFSETQ. The CDR3 is made up of 14 amino acids. Trimming cost V 4 bases and J 0 bases, with 11 bases left between them. Remarks on this clone: Its matching antigen is unknown.

The chain couples TRBV5-1 to TRBJ2-7, with D tentatively TRBD2 (5 bases). The source material was PBMCs. This TCR was sampled from a woman aged 60-75 years in good health and CMV-seropositive. CDR3 in DNA: TGCGCCAGCAGCGCGGACTCGAGCTCCTACGAGCAGTACTTC. It is translated as CASSADSSSYEQYF.